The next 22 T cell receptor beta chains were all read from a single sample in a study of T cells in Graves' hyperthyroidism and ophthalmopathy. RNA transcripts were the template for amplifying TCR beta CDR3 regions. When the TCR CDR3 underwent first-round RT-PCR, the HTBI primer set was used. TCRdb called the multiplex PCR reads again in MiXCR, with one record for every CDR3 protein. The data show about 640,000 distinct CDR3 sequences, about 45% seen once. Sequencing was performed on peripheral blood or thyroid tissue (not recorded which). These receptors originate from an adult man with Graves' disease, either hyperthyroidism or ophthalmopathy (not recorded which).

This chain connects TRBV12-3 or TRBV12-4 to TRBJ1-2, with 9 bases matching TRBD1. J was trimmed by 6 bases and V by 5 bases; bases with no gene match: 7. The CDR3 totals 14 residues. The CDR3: CASSIETGGNGYTF. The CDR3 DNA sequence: TGTGCCAGCAGTATCGAAACAGGGGGCAATGGCTACACCTTC.

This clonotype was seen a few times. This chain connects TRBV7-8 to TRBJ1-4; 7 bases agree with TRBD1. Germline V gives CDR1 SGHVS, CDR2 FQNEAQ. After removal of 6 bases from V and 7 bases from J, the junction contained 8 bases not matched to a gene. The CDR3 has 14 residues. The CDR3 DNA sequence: TGTGCCAGCAGGCGGCCAGGGGGGGGTGAAAAACTGTTTTTT. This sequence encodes CASRRPGGGEKLFF. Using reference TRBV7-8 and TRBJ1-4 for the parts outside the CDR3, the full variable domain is GAGVSQSPRYKVAKRGQDVALRCDPISGHVSLFWYQQALGQGPEFLTYFQNEAQLDKSGLPSDRFFAERPEGSVSTLKIQRTQQEDSAVYLCASRRPGGGEKLFFGSGTQLSVL.

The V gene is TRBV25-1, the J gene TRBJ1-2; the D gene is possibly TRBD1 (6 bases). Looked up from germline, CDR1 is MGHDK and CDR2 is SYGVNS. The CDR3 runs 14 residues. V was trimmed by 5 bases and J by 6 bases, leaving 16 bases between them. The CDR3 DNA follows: TGTGCCAGCAGTTTAATCCCGGGACAACATGGCTACACCTTC. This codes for CASSLIPGQHGYTF.

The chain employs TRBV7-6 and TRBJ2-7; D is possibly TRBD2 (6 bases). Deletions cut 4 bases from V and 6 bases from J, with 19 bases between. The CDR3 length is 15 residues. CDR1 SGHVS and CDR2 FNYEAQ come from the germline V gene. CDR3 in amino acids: CASSSPGRETAEQYF. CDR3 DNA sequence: TGTGCCAGCAGCTCCCCGGGACGGGAGACTGCCGAGCAGTACTTC.

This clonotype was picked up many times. CDR3 DNA sequence: TGTGCCAGCAGCGGTGCAGGGGGCCAAGAGACCCAGTACTTC. It encodes CASSGAGGQETQYF. The J gene is TRBJ2-5, the V gene TRBV9, with 7 bases fitting TRBD1. Germline V lookup: CDR1 SGDLS, CDR2 YYNGEE. The junction had 3 bases not matched to a gene; V was cut back by 3 bases and J by 1 base. The CDR3 covers 14 residues. The full variable domain, in which reference TRBV9 and TRBJ2-5 provide the parts outside the CDR3, is DSGVTQTPKHLITATGQRVTLRCSPRSGDLSVYWYQQSLDQGLQFLIQYYNGEERAKGNILERFSAQQFPDLHSELNLSSLELGDSALYFCASSGAGGQETQYFGPGTRLLVL.

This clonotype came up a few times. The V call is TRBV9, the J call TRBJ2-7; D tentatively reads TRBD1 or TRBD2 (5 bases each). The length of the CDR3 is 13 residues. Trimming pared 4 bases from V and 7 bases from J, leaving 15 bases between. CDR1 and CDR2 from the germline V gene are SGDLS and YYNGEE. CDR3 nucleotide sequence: TGTGCCAGCAGCCAGGGATGGACGGGGGAGCAGTACTTC. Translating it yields CASSQGWTGEQYF.

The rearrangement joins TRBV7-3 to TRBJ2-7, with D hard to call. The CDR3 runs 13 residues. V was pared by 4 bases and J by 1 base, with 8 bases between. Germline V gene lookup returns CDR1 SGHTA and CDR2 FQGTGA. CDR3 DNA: TGTGCCAGCAGCTCCTCCCGGTCCTACGAGCAGTACTTC. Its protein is CASSSSRSYEQYF.

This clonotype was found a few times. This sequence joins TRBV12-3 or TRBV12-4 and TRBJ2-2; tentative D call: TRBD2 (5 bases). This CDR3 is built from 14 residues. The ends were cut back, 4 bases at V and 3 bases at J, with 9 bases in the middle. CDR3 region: CASSYTGDTGELFF. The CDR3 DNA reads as TGTGCCAGCAGTTATACCGGGGACACCGGGGAGCTGTTTTTT.

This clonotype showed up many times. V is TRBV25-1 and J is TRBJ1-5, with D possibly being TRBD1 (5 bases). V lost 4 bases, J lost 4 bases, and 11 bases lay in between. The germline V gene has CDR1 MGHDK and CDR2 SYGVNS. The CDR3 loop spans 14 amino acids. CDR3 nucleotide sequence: TGTGCCAGCAGTGTGGGGGGGGAAAATCAGCCCCAGCATTTT. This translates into CASSVGGENQPQHF.

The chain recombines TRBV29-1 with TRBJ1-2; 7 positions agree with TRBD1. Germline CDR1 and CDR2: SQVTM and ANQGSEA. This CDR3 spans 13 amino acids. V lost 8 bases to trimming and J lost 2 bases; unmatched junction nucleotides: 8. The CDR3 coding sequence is TGCAGCAGTCCAGGACAGGCCAACTATGGCTACACCTTC. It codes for CSSPGQANYGYTF.

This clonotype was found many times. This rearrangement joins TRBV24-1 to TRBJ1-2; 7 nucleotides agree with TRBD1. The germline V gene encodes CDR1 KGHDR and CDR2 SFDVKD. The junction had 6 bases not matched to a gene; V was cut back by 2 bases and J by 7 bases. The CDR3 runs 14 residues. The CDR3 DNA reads TGTGCCACCAGTGATTCGGACAGGAGCCGTGGCTACACCTTC. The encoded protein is CATSDSDRSRGYTF.

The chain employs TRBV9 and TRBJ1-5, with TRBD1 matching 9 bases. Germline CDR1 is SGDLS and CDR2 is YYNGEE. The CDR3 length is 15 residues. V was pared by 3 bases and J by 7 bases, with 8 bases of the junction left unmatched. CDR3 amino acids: CASSAGQGSGQPQHF. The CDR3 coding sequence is TGTGCCAGCAGCGCGGGACAGGGCAGCGGACAGCCCCAGCATTTT.

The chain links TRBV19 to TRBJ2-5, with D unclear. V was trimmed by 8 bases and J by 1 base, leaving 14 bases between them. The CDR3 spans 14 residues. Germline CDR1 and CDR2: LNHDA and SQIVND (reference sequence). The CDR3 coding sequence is TGTGCCAGTCAAGCGCGAGGCGGCCAAGAGACCCAGTACTTC. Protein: CASQARGGQETQYF.

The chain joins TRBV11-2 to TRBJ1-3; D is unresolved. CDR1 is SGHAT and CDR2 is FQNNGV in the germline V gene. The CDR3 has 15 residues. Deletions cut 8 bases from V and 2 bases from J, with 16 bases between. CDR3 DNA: TGTGCCAGCTTGGAACCCCCGGGCACTGGAAACACCATATATTTT. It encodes CASLEPPGTGNTIYF.

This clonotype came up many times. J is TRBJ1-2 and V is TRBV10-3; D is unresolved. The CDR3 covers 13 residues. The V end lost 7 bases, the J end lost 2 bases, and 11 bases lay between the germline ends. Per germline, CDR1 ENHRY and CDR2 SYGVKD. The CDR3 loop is CAIMAERNYGYTF. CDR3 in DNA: TGTGCCATCATGGCTGAGCGGAACTATGGCTACACCTTC.

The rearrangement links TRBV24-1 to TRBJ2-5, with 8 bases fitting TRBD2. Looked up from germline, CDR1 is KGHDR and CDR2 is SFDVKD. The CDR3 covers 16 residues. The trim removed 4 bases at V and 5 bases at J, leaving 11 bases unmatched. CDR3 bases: TGTGCCACCAGTGACCCCGGGGGGGTACAGAAGGAGACCCAGTACTTC. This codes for CATSDPGGVQKETQYF.

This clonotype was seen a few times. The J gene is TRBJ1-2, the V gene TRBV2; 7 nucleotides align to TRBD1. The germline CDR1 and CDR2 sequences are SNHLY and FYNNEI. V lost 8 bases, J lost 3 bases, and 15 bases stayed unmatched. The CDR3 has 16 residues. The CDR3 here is CASFTSGGRRDYGYTF. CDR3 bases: TGTGCCAGCTTCACCTCAGGGGGGAGGAGGGACTATGGCTACACCTTC.

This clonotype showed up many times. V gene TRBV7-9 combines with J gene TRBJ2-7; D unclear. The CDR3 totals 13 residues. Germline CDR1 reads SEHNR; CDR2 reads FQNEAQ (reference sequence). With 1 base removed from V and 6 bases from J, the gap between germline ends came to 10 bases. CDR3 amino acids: CASSLVGRIEQYF. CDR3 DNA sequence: TGTGCCAGCAGCTTAGTTGGCCGGATCGAGCAGTACTTC. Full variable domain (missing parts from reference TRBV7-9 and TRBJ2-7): DTGVSQNPRHKITKRGQNVTFRCDPISEHNRLYWYRQTLGQGPEFLTYFQNEAQLEKSRLLSDRFSAERPKGSFSTLEIQRTEQGDSAMYLCASSLVGRIEQYFGPGTRLTVT.

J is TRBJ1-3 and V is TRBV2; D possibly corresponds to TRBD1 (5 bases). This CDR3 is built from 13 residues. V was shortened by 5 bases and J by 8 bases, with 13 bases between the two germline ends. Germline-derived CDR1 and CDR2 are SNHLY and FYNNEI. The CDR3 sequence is CASSLIGGDTIYF. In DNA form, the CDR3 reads TGTGCCAGCAGTTTAATCGGGGGGGACACCATATATTTT. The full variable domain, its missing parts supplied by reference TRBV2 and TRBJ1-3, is EPEVTQTPSHQVTQMGQEVILRCVPISNHLYFYWYRQILGQKVEFLVSFYNNEISEKSEIFDDQFSVERPDGSNFTLKIRSTKLEDSAMYFCASSLIGGDTIYFGEGSWLTVV.

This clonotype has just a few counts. CDR3 sequence reads: CASSGIRGNLPYNSPLHF. The CDR3 coding sequence is TGTGCCAGCAGTGGTATCAGGGGAAATCTCCCCTATAATTCACCCCTCCACTTT. V usage is TRBV2 and J usage is TRBJ1-6, with a weak D call TRBD1 (6 bases). With 4 bases removed from V and 2 bases from J, the gap between germline ends came to 18 bases. The CDR3 consists of 18 residues. Looked up from germline, CDR1 is SNHLY and CDR2 is FYNNEI.

In nucleotides, the CDR3 is TGTGCCTATGGAGAGTACGAGCAGTACTTC. It codes for CAYGEYEQYF. This sequence joins TRBV30 and TRBJ2-7; D unclear. V was shortened by 7 bases and J by 4 bases, with 8 bases between the two germline ends. CDR1 is GTSNPN and CDR2 is SVGIG in the germline V gene (reference sequence). The CDR3 totals 10 residues.

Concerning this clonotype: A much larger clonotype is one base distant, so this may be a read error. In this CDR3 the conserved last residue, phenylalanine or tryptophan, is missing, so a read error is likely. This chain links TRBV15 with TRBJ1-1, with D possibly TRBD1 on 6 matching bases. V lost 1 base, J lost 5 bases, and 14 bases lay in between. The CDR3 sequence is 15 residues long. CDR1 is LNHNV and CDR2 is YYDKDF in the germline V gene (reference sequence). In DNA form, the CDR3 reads TGTGCCACCAGCAGAGGGGACGGGACAAGGACTGAAGCTTTCCTT. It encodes CATSRGDGTRTEAFL.